This T cell receptor beta chain derives from a study of blood T cell repertoires in COVID-19. The CDR3 runs 16 residues. TCRdb's table, derived via immunoSEQ multiplex PCR, lists solely in-frame clones and lacks some. Of 370,000 or so clones in the sample, roughly 77% were seen once. The sample comprised peripheral blood. The chain links TRBV21-1 to TRBJ2-6; the table names TRBD1, a call not compared with the DNA. TRBV21-1 counts as a pseudogene. The sequence derives from a human donor with acute or convalescent COVID-19. The donor label of this sample is uncertain. CDR3 residues: CASRQASVCGANVLTF. CDR3 coding DNA: TGTGCCAGTAGACAGGCCTCCGTTTGCGGGGCCAACGTCCTGACTTTC.